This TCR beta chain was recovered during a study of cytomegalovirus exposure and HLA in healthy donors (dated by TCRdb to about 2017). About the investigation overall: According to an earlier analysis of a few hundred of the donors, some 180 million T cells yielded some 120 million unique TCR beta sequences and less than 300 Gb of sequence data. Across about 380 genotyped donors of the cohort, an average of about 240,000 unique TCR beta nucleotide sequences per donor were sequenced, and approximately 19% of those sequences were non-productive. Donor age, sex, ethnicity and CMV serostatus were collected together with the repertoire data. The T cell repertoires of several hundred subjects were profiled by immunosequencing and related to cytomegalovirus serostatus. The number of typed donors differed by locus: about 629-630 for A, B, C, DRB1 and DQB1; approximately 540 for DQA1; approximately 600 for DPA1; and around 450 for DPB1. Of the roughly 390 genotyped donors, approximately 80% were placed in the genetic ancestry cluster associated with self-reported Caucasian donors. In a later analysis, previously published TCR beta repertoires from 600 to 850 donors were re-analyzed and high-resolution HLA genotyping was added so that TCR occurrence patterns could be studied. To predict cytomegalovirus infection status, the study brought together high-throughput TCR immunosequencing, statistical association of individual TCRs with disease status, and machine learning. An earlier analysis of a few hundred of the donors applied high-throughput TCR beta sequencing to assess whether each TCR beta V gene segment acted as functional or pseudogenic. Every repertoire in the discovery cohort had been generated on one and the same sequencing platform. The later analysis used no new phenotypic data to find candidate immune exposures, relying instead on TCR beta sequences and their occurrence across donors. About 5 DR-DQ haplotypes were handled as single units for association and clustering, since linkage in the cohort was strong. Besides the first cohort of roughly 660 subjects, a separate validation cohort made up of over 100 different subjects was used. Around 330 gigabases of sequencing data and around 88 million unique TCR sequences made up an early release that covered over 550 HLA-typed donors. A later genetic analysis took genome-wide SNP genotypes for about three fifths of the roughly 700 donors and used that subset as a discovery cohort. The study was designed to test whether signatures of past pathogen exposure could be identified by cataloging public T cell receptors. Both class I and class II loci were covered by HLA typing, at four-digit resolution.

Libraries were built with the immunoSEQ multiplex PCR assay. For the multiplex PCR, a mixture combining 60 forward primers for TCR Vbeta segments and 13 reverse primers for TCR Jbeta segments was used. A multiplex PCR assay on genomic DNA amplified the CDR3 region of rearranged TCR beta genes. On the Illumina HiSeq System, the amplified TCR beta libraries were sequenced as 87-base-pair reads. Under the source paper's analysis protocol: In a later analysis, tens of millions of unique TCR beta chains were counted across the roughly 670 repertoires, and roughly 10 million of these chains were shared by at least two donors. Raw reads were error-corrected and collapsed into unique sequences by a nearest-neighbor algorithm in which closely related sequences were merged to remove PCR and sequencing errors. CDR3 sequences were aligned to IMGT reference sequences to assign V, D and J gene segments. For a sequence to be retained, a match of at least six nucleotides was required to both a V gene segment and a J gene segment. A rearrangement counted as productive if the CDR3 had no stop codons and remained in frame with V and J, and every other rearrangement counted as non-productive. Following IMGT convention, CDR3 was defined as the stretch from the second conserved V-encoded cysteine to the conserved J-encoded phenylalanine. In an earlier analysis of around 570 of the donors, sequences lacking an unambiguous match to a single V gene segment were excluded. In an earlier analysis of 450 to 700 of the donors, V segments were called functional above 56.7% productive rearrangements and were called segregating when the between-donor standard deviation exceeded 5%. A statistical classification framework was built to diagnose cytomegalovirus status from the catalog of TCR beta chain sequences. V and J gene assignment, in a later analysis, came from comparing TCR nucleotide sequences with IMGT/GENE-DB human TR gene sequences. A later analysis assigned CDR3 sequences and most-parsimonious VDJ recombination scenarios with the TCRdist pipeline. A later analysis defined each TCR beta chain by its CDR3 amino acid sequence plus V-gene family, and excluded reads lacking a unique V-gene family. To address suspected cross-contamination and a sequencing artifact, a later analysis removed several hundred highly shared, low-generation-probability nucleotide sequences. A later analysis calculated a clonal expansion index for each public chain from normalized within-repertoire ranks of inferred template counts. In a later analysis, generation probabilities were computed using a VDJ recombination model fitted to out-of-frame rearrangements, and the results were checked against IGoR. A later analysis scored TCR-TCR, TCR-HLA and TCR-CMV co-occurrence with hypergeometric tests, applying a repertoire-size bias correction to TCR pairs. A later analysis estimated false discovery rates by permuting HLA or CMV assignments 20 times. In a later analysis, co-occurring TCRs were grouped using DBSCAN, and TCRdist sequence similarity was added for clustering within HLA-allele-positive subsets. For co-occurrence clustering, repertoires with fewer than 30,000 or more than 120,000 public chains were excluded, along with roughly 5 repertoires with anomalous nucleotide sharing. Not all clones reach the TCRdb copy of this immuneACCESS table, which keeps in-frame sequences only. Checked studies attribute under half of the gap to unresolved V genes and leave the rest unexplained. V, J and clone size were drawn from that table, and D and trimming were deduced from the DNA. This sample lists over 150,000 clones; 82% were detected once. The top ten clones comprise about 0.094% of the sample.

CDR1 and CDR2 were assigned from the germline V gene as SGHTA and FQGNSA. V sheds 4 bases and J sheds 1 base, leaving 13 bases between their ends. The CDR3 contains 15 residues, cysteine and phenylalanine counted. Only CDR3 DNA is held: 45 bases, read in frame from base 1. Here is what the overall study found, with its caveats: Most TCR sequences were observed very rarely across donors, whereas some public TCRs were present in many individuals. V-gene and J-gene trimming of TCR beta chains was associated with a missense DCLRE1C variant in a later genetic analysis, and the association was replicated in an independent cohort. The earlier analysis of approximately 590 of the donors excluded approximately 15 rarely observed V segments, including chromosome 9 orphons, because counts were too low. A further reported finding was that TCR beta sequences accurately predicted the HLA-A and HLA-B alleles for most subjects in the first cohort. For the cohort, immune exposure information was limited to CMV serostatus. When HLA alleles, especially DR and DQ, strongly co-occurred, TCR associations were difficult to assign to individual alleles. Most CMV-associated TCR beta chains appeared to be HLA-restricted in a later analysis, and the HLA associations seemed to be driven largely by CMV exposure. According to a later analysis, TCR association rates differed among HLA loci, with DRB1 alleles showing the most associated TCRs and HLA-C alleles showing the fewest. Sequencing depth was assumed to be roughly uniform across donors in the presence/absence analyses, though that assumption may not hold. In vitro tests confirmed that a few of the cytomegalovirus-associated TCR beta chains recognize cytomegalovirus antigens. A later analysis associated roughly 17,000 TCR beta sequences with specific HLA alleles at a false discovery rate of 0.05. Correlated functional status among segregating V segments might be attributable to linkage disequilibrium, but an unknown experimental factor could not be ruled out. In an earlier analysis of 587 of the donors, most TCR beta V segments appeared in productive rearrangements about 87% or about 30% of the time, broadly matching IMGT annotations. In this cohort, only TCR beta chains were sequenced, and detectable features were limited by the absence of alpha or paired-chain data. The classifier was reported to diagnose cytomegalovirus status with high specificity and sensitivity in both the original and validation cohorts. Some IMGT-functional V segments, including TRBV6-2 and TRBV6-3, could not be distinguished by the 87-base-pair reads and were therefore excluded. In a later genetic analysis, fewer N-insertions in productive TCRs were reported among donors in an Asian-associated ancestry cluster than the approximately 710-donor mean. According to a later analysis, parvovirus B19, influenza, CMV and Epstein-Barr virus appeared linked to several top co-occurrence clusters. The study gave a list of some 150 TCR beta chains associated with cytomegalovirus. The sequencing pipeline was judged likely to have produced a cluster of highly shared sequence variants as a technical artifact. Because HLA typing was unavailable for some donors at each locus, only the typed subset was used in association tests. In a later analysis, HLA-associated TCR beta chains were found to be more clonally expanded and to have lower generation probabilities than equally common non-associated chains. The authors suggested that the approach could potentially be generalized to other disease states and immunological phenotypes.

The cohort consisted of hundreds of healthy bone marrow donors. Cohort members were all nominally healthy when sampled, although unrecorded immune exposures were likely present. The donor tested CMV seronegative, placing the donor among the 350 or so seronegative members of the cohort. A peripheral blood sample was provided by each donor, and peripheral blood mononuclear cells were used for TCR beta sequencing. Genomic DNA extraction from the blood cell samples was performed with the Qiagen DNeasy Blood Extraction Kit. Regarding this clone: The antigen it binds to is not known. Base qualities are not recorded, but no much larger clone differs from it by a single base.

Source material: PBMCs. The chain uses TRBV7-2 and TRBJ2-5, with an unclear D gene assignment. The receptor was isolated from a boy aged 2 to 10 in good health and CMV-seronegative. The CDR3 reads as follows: CASSSLGWFQETQYF. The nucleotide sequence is TGTGCCAGCAGCTCCCTAGGATGGTTCCAAGAGACCCAGTACTTC.